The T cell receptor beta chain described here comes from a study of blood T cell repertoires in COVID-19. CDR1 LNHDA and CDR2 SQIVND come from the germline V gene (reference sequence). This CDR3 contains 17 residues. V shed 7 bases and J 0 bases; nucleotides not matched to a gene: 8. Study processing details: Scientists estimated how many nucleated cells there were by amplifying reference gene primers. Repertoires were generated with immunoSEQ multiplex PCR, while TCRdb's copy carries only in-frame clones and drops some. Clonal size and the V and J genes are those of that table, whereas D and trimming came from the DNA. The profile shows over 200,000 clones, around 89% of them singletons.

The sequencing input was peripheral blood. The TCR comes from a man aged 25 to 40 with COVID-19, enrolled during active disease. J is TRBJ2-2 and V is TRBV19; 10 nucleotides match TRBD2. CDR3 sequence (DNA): TGTGCCAGTACCCCCCGAAGCGGGGGGGCGAACACCGGGGAGCTGTTTTTT. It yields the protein CASTPRSGGANTGELFF.